The 21 T cell receptor beta chains presented below share a single source sample, sequenced in a study of regulatory T cells in long-lasting Graves disease. Time point here: newly diagnosed GD, antithyroid drugs for less than 3 months. From RNA extracted from PBMCs, the TCR library was made. Library construction for TCR beta used iRepertoire HTBI primers and Arm-PCR of CDR3 regions. TCRdb itself ran the multiplex PCR reads through MiXCR, one entry per CDR3 protein. The profile covers 250,000 to 400,000 distinct CDR3 sequences, with approximately 20% appearing a single time and less than 40% taken by the ten largest. The sample in question was peripheral blood mononuclear cells (PBMCs), obtained at new diagnosis, from a patient treated with antithyroid drugs. Receptors were obtained from a female donor with Graves disease.

The sample holds a few counts of this clonotype. This may arise from a read error, as a much more abundant clone is one base away. The gene calls are TRBV7-6 and TRBJ2-1; D gene ambiguous. This CDR3 has 18 residues. Germline assignment: CDR1 SGHVS and CDR2 FNYEAQ. The V gene lost 5 bases and the J gene lost 2 bases, with 22 bases spanning the gap. CDR3 region: CASSLRPPASYPYNEQFF. The CDR3 bases are TGTGCCAGCAGCCTCAGGCCCCCCGCCTCCTACCCCTACAATGAGCAGTTCTTC.

Note on this clonotype: Being one base from a much bigger clone, this may be a read error. This chain links TRBV5-1 with TRBJ2-7, with TRBD1 as a possible D gene (6 bases). Germline loops: CDR1 SGHRS, CDR2 YFSETQ. Trimming took 0 bases from V and 2 from J, leaving 12 bases between them. The CDR3 sequence is 15 residues long. CDR3 in amino acids: CASSLAGTSPYEQYF. The CDR3 DNA is TGCGCCAGCAGCTTGGCCGGGACAAGTCCCTACGAGCAGTACTTC.

At least ten counts were recorded for this clonotype. The rearrangement joins TRBV7-9 to TRBJ2-7; D ambiguous. The V and J ends lost 11 bases and 1 base respectively, with 12 bases between them. Per the germline V gene, CDR1 is SEHNR and CDR2 is FQNEAQ (reference sequence). CDR3 length equals 12 residues. CDR3 in DNA: TGTGCCTCAGAACATGGATCCTACGAGCAGTACTTC. Translated, it gives CASEHGSYEQYF.

The chain joins TRBV6-1 to TRBJ2-7, with 8 bases aligning to TRBD2. From germline, CDR1 is MNHNS and CDR2 SASEGT. CDR3 size: 15 residues. V gave up 6 bases and J gave up 3 bases; unmatched junction bases: 10. The CDR3 reads CASSPGSGNLYEQYF. In nucleotides, the CDR3 is TGTGCCAGCAGCCCCGGTAGCGGGAACCTCTACGAGCAGTACTTC.

There are many counts of this clonotype. The chain combines TRBV27 with TRBJ2-3; 8 bases fit TRBD2. The trim removed 5 bases at V and 3 bases at J, leaving 4 bases unmatched. This CDR3 has 14 residues. CDR1 and CDR2 (germline): MNHEY, SMNVEV (reference sequence). The CDR3 coding sequence is TGTGCCAGCAGTCCGGGACTAGGAACAGATACGCAGTATTTT. Translated, it gives CASSPGLGTDTQYF.

This clonotype has a count of ten or more. This sequence joins TRBV29-1 and TRBJ2-5, with D maybe TRBD2 (6 bases). The length of the CDR3 is 14 residues. Germline V CDR1 and CDR2: SQVTM, ANQGSEA. With 6 bases removed from V and 1 base from J, the gap between germline ends came to 15 bases. CDR3 sequence reads: CSVGGGNGQETQYF. As DNA, the CDR3 is TGCAGCGTGGGAGGAGGGAATGGCCAAGAGACCCAGTACTTC.

The table lists this clonotype with many counts. The J gene is TRBJ2-7, the V gene TRBV28; TRBD2 matches 7 bases. CDR1 and CDR2 (germline): MDHEN, SYDVKM. Trimming took 4 bases from V and 3 from J; bases not matched to a gene: 6. The CDR3 length is 14 residues. Written as DNA, the CDR3 is TGTGCCAGCAGTTCGACTAGCAGTAGCTACGAGCAGTACTTC. This translates into CASSSTSSSYEQYF.

This sequence joins TRBV10-3 and TRBJ2-2; the D gene is possibly TRBD1 (6 bases). The V and J ends lost 3 bases and 1 base respectively, with 12 bases between them. The CDR3 extends over 16 amino acids. Germline loops: CDR1 ENHRY, CDR2 SYGVKD. This chain's CDR3 is CAISEKPGQNTGELFF. In nucleotides, the CDR3 is TGTGCCATCAGTGAAAAACCGGGACAGAACACCGGGGAGCTGTTTTTT.

This clonotype was counted a few times. The V gene is TRBV4-2, the J gene TRBJ2-7; D unclear. V was pared by 5 bases and J by 6 bases, with 14 bases between. The CDR3 extends over 13 amino acids. CDR1 LGHNA and CDR2 YNFKEQ come from the germline V gene. The CDR3 DNA follows: TGTGCCAGCAGCGAGGCTAGGCTAGGCGAGCAGTACTTC. It encodes CASSEARLGEQYF.

The V and J genes are TRBV7-9 and TRBJ2-7; no firm D call. The germline V gene encodes CDR1 SEHNR and CDR2 FQNEAQ (reference sequence). The V end was cut by 4 bases, the J end by 2 bases, with 12 bases between. This CDR3 comprises 14 residues. In nucleotides, the CDR3 is TGTGCCAGCAGCTCGGCCCGAGATCCCTACGAGCAGTACTTC. It codes for CASSSARDPYEQYF.

This clonotype came up many times. The gene calls are TRBV6-1 and TRBJ2-7; TRBD1 is a possible D gene (5 bases). With 4 bases removed from V and 3 bases from J, the gap between germline ends came to 13 bases. Germline V gene data show CDR1 as MNHNS and CDR2 as SASEGT. The CDR3 totals 14 residues. The CDR3 protein is CASSGVDTLYEQYF. CDR3 in DNA: TGTGCCAGCAGTGGGGTGGACACCCTCTACGAGCAGTACTTC.

This clonotype was observed many times. The chain combines TRBV5-1 with TRBJ2-2; 7 bases line up with TRBD2. V dropped 3 bases and J dropped 5; count of bases not matched to a gene: 7. The CDR3 consists of 15 residues. CDR1 is SGHRS and CDR2 is YFSETQ in the germline V gene. CDR3 in amino acids: CASSSLADGTGELFF. Written as DNA, the CDR3 is TGCGCCAGCAGCTCGCTAGCGGACGGGACCGGGGAGCTGTTTTTT.

This clonotype has only a few counts. This rearrangement joins TRBV19 to TRBJ1-5; perhaps TRBD1 as D (5 bases). This CDR3 region has 16 residues. Germline CDR1 is LNHDA and CDR2 is SQIVND (reference sequence). With 6 bases removed from V and 2 bases from J, the gap between germline ends came to 17 bases. DNA of the CDR3: TGTGCCAGTAGCCGCTGGGACTCTATCGGCAATCAGCCCCAGCATTTT. Encoded protein: CASSRWDSIGNQPQHF.

This chain connects TRBV14 to TRBJ2-1; 15 bases align to TRBD2. The CDR3 consists of 20 residues. Germline V gene sequence: CDR1 SGHDN, CDR2 FVKESK. After removal of 0 bases from V and 3 bases from J, the junction contained 9 bases not matched to a gene. The CDR3 spells CASSQDRSGTSGRYYNEQFF. For the CDR3, the DNA is TGTGCCAGCAGCCAAGACAGATCTGGGACTAGCGGGAGGTACTACAATGAGCAGTTCTTC.

This clonotype was counted only a few times. The chain links TRBV5-1 to TRBJ2-5; 7 bases match TRBD2. Looked up from germline, CDR1 is SGHRS and CDR2 is YFSETQ. The trim removed 4 bases at V and 2 bases at J, leaving 8 bases unmatched. The CDR3 contains 15 residues. For the CDR3, the DNA is TGCGCCAGCAGCATCGCTAGCGGTCGTCAAGAGACCCAGTACTTC. It translates to CASSIASGRQETQYF.

This chain links TRBV6-5 with TRBJ1-1; D is ambiguous. V was shortened by 0 bases and J by 1 base, with 12 bases between the two germline ends. This CDR3 is 16 amino acids long. Germline V lookup: CDR1 MNHEY, CDR2 SVGAGI. CDR3 in amino acids: CASSYSGEAGNTEAFF. CDR3 bases: TGTGCCAGCAGTTACTCGGGTGAGGCTGGGAACACTGAAGCTTTCTTT.

The CDR3 sequence is CASSLNRHTNEQFF. The DNA of the CDR3 is TGTGCCAGCAGCCTAAACAGACACACTAATGAGCAGTTCTTC. The genes are TRBV7-3 and TRBJ2-1; no firm D call. V lost 5 bases and J lost 7, with 15 bases in between. CDR1 and CDR2 from the germline V gene are SGHTA and FQGTGA. The CDR3 consists of 14 residues.

The chain combines TRBV24-1 with TRBJ1-3; D perhaps matches TRBD1 (5 bases). Deletions cut 5 bases from V and 1 base from J, with 8 bases between. The V gene's germline CDR1 is KGHDR and CDR2 SFDVKD. The CDR3 runs 14 residues. In DNA, the CDR3 is TGTGCCACCAGTGCCGGGGCTTCTGGAAACACCATATATTTT. Translating gives CATSAGASGNTIYF.

This clonotype was picked up many times. This chain uses TRBV7-8 with TRBJ2-1; D remains ambiguous. The germline gives CDR1 SGHVS, CDR2 FQNEAQ. V lost 5 bases, J lost 10 bases, and 15 bases lay in between. The CDR3 has 13 residues. CDR3 in DNA: TGTGCCAGCAGCCCCGCGGTAGCTGGCGAGCAGTTCTTC. Protein: CASSPAVAGEQFF.

The CDR3 reads CASSAPSKRGELFF. The CDR3 DNA sequence: TGTGCCAGCAGCGCCCCTTCTAAGAGGGGGGAGCTGTTTTTT. The rearrangement joins TRBV9 to TRBJ2-2; D uncertain. Germline values: CDR1 SGDLS, CDR2 YYNGEE. Trimming took off 3 bases at V and 8 bases at J, with 14 bases between the two ends. The length of the CDR3 is 14 residues.

This clonotype was picked up a small number of times. The chain uses TRBV14 and TRBJ1-1, with TRBD1 as a possible D gene (5 bases). Germline CDR1 reads SGHDN; CDR2 reads FVKESK. V was clipped by 3 bases and J by 5 bases, with 10 bases between them. The CDR3 is 13 amino acids. In nucleotides, the CDR3 is TGTGCCAGCAGCCAGAACTGGGGGACTGAAGCTTTCTTT. It codes for CASSQNWGTEAFF. Full variable domain (rest looked up from reference TRBV14 and TRBJ1-1): EAGVTQFPSHSVIEKGQTVTLRCDPISGHDNLYWYRRVMGKEIKFLLHFVKESKQDESGMPNNRFLAERTGGTYSTLKVQPAELEDSGVYFCASSQNWGTEAFFGQGTRLTVV.